These T cell receptor beta chains were read from a single sample in a study of T cell responses to AZD1222 COVID-19 vaccine. Only in-frame clones appear in the TCRdb table, and some are missing; sequencing was by immunoSEQ multiplex PCR. The table lists about 97,000 clones, approximately 90% of them singletons. The sample in question was peripheral blood, obtained on day 0 of AZD1222 vaccination. The receptors originated from an adult in good health. CDR3s include the opening cysteine and the closing phenylalanine or tryptophan. Fields, in order: V gene, J gene, D gene, clone size, CDR3 length, CDR3 DNA, CDR3 protein. A D gene is named only where the DNA matches it firmly. Some rows have no size entry. The others give once, few or many, or a class for an expanded clone.

TRBV21-1	TRBJ1-2	-	-	14	TGTGCCAGCAGACTCCGGCAGGGGTTTTATGGCTACACCTTC	CASRLRQGFYGYTF
TRBV24-1	TRBJ1-6	-	-	15	TGTGCCACCAGTGATTCGACCGATTATAATTCACCCCTCCACTTT	CATSDSTDYNSPLHF
TRBV7-2	TRBJ1-4	-	-	14	TGTGCCAGCAGCTTAGGGACTCTTAATGAAAAACTGTTTTTT	CASSLGTLNEKLFF
TRBV19	TRBJ2-2	-	-	14	TGTGCCACCACGAGACAACCGAACACCGGGGAGCTGTTTTTT	CATTRQPNTGELFF
TRBV15	TRBJ2-2	TRBD2	-	19	TGTGCCACCAGCAGACCTCCGGGACTAGGGGGATTAAACACCGGGGAGCTGTTTTTT	CATSRPPGLGGLNTGELFF
TRBV10-3	TRBJ2-1	TRBD2	few	15	TGTGCCATCAGTGAGTCTCTAGCGGAGTACAATGAGCAGTTCTTC	CAISESLAEYNEQFF
TRBV7-3	TRBJ1-5	-	-	13	TGTGCCAGCAGCAGCGACAGGTATCAGCCCCAGCATTTT	CASSSDRYQPQHF
TRBV9	TRBJ2-3	-	-	16	TGTGCCAGCAGCGGGGGACGAGCCTCTAGCACAGATACGCAGTATTTT	CASSGGRASSTDTQYF
TRBV3-1/TRBV3-2	TRBJ1-2	-	-	14	TGTGCCAGCAGCCAACATTACGATAACTATGGCTACACCTTC	CASSQHYDNYGYTF
TRBV18	TRBJ2-1	-	-	12	TGTGCCAGCTCTTCGGTGGGAAATGAGCAGTTCTTC	CASSSVGNEQFF
TRBV2	TRBJ1-1	TRBD1	-	13	TGTGCCAGCACCACAGGGGGTTACACTGAAGCTTTCTTT	CASTTGGYTEAFF
TRBV27	TRBJ2-2	TRBD2	-	17	TGTGCCAGCAGTTTCGGTCTAGCGGGGGCGAACACCGGGGAGCTGTTTTTT	CASSFGLAGANTGELFF
TRBV28	TRBJ1-6	-	once	16	TGTGCCAGCAGTTCTCCGACGGGGGCGCAGGACTCACCCCTCCACTTT	CASSSPTGAQDSPLHF
TRBV14	TRBJ1-2	-	-	12	TGTGCCAGCAGCCGGGAGAAGTACGGCTACACCTTC	CASSREKYGYTF
TRBV7-2	TRBJ1-5	-	-	15	TGTGCCAGCAGCTTAGTAGGTGGAAGCAATCAGCCCCAGCATTTT	CASSLVGGSNQPQHF
TRBV12-5	TRBJ2-1	-	-	16	TGTGCTAGTGGTTTGGTAATTGGAACTAGCCGCGGTGAGCAGTTCTTC	CASGLVIGTSRGEQFF
TRBV7-3	TRBJ2-5	-	few	13	TGTGCCAGCAGCTTAGAGGCTAGCGAGACCCAGTACTTC	CASSLEASETQYF
TRBV12-3/TRBV12-4	TRBJ2-2	-	-	13	TGTGCCTACAGGGTTGGGAACACCGGGGAGCTGTTTTTT	CAYRVGNTGELFF
TRBV18	TRBJ1-6	TRBD1	-	15	TGTGCCAGCTCACCGGGACAGGGGGCTGGATCACCCCTCCACTTT	CASSPGQGAGSPLHF
TRBV3-1/TRBV3-2	TRBJ1-2	-	-	14	TGTGCCAGCAGCCAACCGGGGAGTACTTGGGGCTACACCTTC	CASSQPGSTWGYTF
TRBV7-8	TRBJ2-5	-	-	14	TGTGCCAGCAGCTCACTCCCGTACCAAGAGACCCAGTACTTC	CASSSLPYQETQYF
TRBV14	TRBJ1-4	-	-	14	TGTGCCAGCAGCCAAGAGGACGGGACTGGAAAACTGTTTTTT	CASSQEDGTGKLFF
TRBV30	TRBJ2-1	-	few	11	TGTGCCTGGAGTGGTGGAAATGAGCAGTTCTTC	CAWSGGNEQFF
TRBV28	TRBJ1-5	-	few	16	TGTGCCAGCACGTCCCCCTCTTGGACAGTCAATCAGCCCCAGCATTTT	CASTSPSWTVNQPQHF
TRBV5-4	TRBJ2-5	-	-	12	TGTGCCAGCAGCTTCCCTTCTGAGACCCAGTACTTC	CASSFPSETQYF
TRBV12-3/TRBV12-4	TRBJ2-7	TRBD2	-	13	TGTGCCAGCAGTCTCCGGACTAGCGGGCCCTCGTACTTC	CASSLRTSGPSYF
TRBV30	TRBJ2-7	-	-	13	TGTGCCTGGAGAGAAAGTATCCCGATGGAGCAGTACTTC	CAWRESIPMEQYF
TRBV2	TRBJ1-5	-	-	15	TGTGCCAGCAGTGCTGAGGACGGTAGCAATCAGCCCCAGCATTTT	CASSAEDGSNQPQHF
TRBV5-1	TRBJ1-5	TRBD1	few	16	TGCGCCAGCAGCTTGGGTGGACAGGGGTTCGATCAGCCCCAGCATTTT	CASSLGGQGFDQPQHF
TRBV14	TRBJ1-2	-	-	13	TGTGCCAGCAGCCAAGATCTTAACTATGGCTACACCTTC	CASSQDLNYGYTF